The next 21 T cell receptor beta chains were all read from a single sample in a study of blood T cell repertoires in COVID-19 (dated by TCRdb to 2018 to 2020). Library preparation was by the immunoSEQ multiplex PCR assay. Drawn from immuneACCESS, this table holds only the in-frame rearrangements with V and J called that TCRdb kept. Clones are partly lost; checked studies trace under half to an unresolved V gene and leave the rest unexplained. The sample data list some 120,000 clones, and approximately 80% of these were observed just once. The top ten hold about an eighth of the sample. Input material: peripheral blood. Source of these receptors: a man in his sixties with acute or convalescent COVID-19.

The chain joins TRBV5-1 to TRBJ2-2; D remains ambiguous. This CDR3 has 14 amino acids. Germline V gives CDR1 SGHRS, CDR2 YFSETQ. Trimming shortened V by 0 bases and J by 6 bases, and 9 bases separated the two germline ends. For the CDR3, the DNA is TGCGCCAGCAGCTTGGCCTTACAATCCGGGGAGCTGTTTTTT. Residues: CASSLALQSGELFF.

This clone was recorded only once. This chain connects TRBV7-8 to TRBJ1-1; D uncertain. The CDR3 has 14 amino acids. Trimming pared 1 base from V and 0 bases from J, leaving 6 bases between. Germline V CDR1 and CDR2: SGHVS, FQNEAQ. The CDR3 loop reads CASSLGQMNTEAFF. DNA for the CDR3: TGTGCCAGCAGCTTAGGCCAGATGAACACTGAAGCTTTCTTT.

This rearrangement joins TRBV28 to TRBJ2-1, with a weak D call TRBD1 (5 bases). CDR3 length equals 12 residues. Germline V lookup: CDR1 MDHEN, CDR2 SYDVKM. The germline V and J ends were trimmed by 7 bases and 9 bases, with 13 bases remaining between them. This CDR3 is CASTRPGPEQFF. Written as DNA, the CDR3 is TGTGCCAGCACCAGACCAGGGCCTGAGCAGTTCTTC.

This chain links TRBV11-3 with TRBJ2-5; 7 bases agree with TRBD2. The germline gives CDR1 SGHNT, CDR2 YENEEA. The CDR3 is made up of 19 amino acids. J was trimmed by 4 bases and V by 1 base; bases with no gene match: 18. Here the CDR3 reads CASSLGAVASGWTGETQYF. The CDR3 nucleotides are TGTGCCAGCAGCTTAGGAGCTGTGGCTAGCGGTTGGACTGGAGAGACCCAGTACTTC.

V and J are TRBV7-3 and TRBJ1-1; D gene unclear. Trimming cost V 2 bases and J 1 base, with 8 bases left between them. The CDR3 runs 14 residues. Germline V gives CDR1 SGHTA, CDR2 FQGTGA. The CDR3 region has the DNA TGTGCCAGCAGCTTATTGCCGGGGAACACTGAAGCTTTCTTT. Protein: CASSLLPGNTEAFF.

The chain is built from TRBV5-1 and TRBJ2-7; D may be TRBD1 (6 bases). V was trimmed by 5 bases and J by 6 bases, leaving 18 bases between them. From germline, CDR1 is SGHRS and CDR2 YFSETQ. The CDR3 spans 14 residues. The CDR3 reads CASRPQGEQGEQYF. The CDR3 nucleotides read TGCGCCAGCAGGCCCCAGGGCGAACAGGGCGAGCAGTACTTC.

V usage is TRBV24-1 and J usage is TRBJ2-6; TRBD2 is a possible D gene (5 bases). CDR1 is KGHDR, CDR2 SFDVKD, per germline. Trimming removed 2 bases from V and 1 base from J, with 11 bases in between. The CDR3 extends over 17 amino acids. The CDR3 reads CATSDSRRGSGANVLTF. The CDR3 region has the DNA TGTGCCACCAGTGATTCCCGGCGCGGGTCTGGGGCCAACGTCCTGACTTTC.

V and J are TRBV3-1 (or the pseudogene TRBV3-2) and TRBJ2-2; 8 nucleotides align to TRBD2. The CDR3 loop spans 17 amino acids. Germline V CDR1 and CDR2: LGHDT, YNNKEL (reference sequence). With V trimmed by 4 bases and J by 5 bases, 12 bases remained unmatched. Here the CDR3 DNA reads TGTGCCAGCAGCCGTCGTACGAGCGGGAGAGTGACCGGGGAGCTGTTTTTT. Its protein product is CASSRRTSGRVTGELFF.

The chain carries TRBV28 and TRBJ1-2; TRBD1 aligns across 10 bases. J was trimmed by 5 bases and V by 4 bases; bases with no gene match: 7. The length of the CDR3 is 15 residues. Per germline, CDR1 MDHEN and CDR2 SYDVKM. CDR3 sequence reads: CASSSSQGQGYGYTF. The CDR3 DNA follows: TGTGCCAGCAGTTCCTCCCAGGGACAGGGGTATGGCTACACCTTC.

The genes are TRBV30 and TRBJ2-1; 13 bases line up with TRBD2. The CDR3 totals 14 residues. V shed 8 bases and J 7 bases; nucleotides not matched to a gene: 8. Germline CDR1 reads GTSNPN; CDR2 reads SVGIG (reference sequence). The CDR3 nucleotides read TGTGCCAGGACTAGCGGGAGTGGTTCTAATGAGCAGTTCTTC. Its translation: CARTSGSGSNEQFF.

The chain recombines TRBV5-4 with TRBJ1-6, with D perhaps matching TRBD1 (5 bases). CDR3 length equals 15 residues. Between the trimmed V and J ends, which lost 4 bases and 9 bases, there was a span of 17 bases. Looked up from germline, CDR1 is SGHNT and CDR2 is YYREEE (reference sequence). The CDR3 reads CASSPGGEEGSPLHF. The CDR3 coding sequence is TGTGCCAGCAGCCCCGGGGGGGAGGAAGGTTCACCCCTCCACTTT.

The chain joins TRBV28 to TRBJ2-5; 7 nucleotides line up with TRBD1. The ends lost 5 bases at V and 7 bases at J; junction bases unmatched: 10. The CDR3 has 14 residues. The germline CDR1 and CDR2 sequences are MDHEN and SYDVKM. The CDR3 DNA is TGTGCCAGCAGTACCTACAGGGGTGCTGGGACCCAGTACTTC. This gives the protein CASSTYRGAGTQYF. Filled out from reference TRBV28 and TRBJ2-5, the complete variable domain reads DVKVTQSSRYLVKRTGEKVFLECVQDMDHENMFWYRQDPGLGLRLIYFSYDVKMKEKGDIPEGYSVSREKKERFSLILESASTNQTSMYLCASSTYRGAGTQYFGPGTRLLVL.

This chain joins TRBV11-2 and TRBJ1-2; 11 bases fit TRBD1. Germline V gene sequence: CDR1 SGHAT, CDR2 FQNNGV. There are 15 residues in the CDR3. Trimming at V came to 5 bases and at J to 5 bases, leaving 7 bases not matched to a gene. The CDR3 loop is CASSPGQGAWYGYTF. In DNA, the CDR3 is TGTGCCAGCAGCCCCGGACAGGGGGCCTGGTATGGCTACACCTTC. Full variable domain (remainder filled in from reference TRBV11-2 and TRBJ1-2): EAGVAQSPRYKIIEKRQSVAFWCNPISGHATLYWYQQILGQGPKLLIQFQNNGVVDDSQLPKDRFSAERLKGVDSTLKIQPAKLEDSAVYLCASSPGQGAWYGYTFGSGTRLTVV.

V gene TRBV6-1 combines with J gene TRBJ1-5, with D perhaps matching TRBD1 (6 bases). Trimming took 1 base from V and 4 from J, leaving 14 bases between them. Germline CDR1 MNHNS, CDR2 SASEGT. This CDR3 is built from 16 residues. CDR3 coding DNA: TGTGCCAGCAGTGAAGAACCAGGGGAAGTTAATCAGCCCCAGCATTTT. Translating gives CASSEEPGEVNQPQHF.

This clone was seen only once. V is TRBV6-1 and J is TRBJ2-7; D is uncertain. Trimming pared 3 bases from V and 5 bases from J, leaving 11 bases between. Germline CDR1 MNHNS, CDR2 SASEGT. The CDR3 is 13 amino acids. In nucleotides, the CDR3 is TGTGCCAGCAGTGACAGACTTCGCGACGAGCAGTACTTC. As protein: CASSDRLRDEQYF.

V gene TRBV2 combines with J gene TRBJ1-4; D unclear. Germline loops: CDR1 SNHLY, CDR2 FYNNEI. CDR3 length: 14 amino acids. The ends were cut back, 1 base at V and 3 bases at J, with 6 bases in the middle. The chain's CDR3 is CASSEGRANEKLFF. The CDR3 nucleotides read TGTGCCAGCAGTGAAGGTCGGGCTAATGAAAAACTGTTTTTT.

The chain is built from TRBV6-4 and TRBJ2-7; 11 bases align to TRBD1. With V trimmed by 2 bases and J by 0 bases, 21 bases remained unmatched. CDR3 length: 22 amino acids. Looked up from germline, CDR1 is MRHNA and CDR2 is SNTAGT. DNA of the CDR3: TGTGCCAGCAGTGACGGGACAGGGGGATTGGAGGCTAGCGTTTTGAGCTCCTACGAGCAGTACTTC. As protein: CASSDGTGGLEASVLSSYEQYF.

The chain joins TRBV4-1 to TRBJ1-4; D unresolved. The CDR3 runs 17 residues. V lost 1 base and J 6 bases, leaving 18 bases between the germline ends. Germline CDR1 reads MGHRA; CDR2 reads YSYEKL. The CDR3 bases are TGCGCCAGCAGCCAAGTCCTTGTTGGCAGGATGCATGAAAAACTGTTTTTT. It yields the protein CASSQVLVGRMHEKLFF.

This chain uses TRBV28 with TRBJ2-7; D is unclear. This CDR3 has 12 residues. Trimming cost V 5 bases and J 0 bases, with 5 bases left between them. Germline V gene sequence: CDR1 MDHEN, CDR2 SYDVKM. The CDR3 region is CASSGSSYEQYF. In DNA, the CDR3 is TGTGCCAGCAGTGGCAGCTCCTACGAGCAGTACTTC.

The chain joins TRBV2 to TRBJ1-1; 10 bases fit TRBD1. Germline V lookup: CDR1 SNHLY, CDR2 FYNNEI. The CDR3 has 15 amino acids. V lost 6 bases and J lost 1; bases outside the gene matches: 5. CDR3 amino acids: CASSGDRGRNTEAFF. CDR3 nucleotide sequence: TGTGCCAGCAGCGGTGACAGGGGGCGGAACACTGAAGCTTTCTTT. Drawing the rest from reference TRBV2 and TRBJ1-1, the complete variable domain is EPEVTQTPSHQVTQMGQEVILRCVPISNHLYFYWYRQILGQKVEFLVSFYNNEISEKSEIFDDQFSVERPDGSNFTLKIRSTKLEDSAMYFCASSGDRGRNTEAFFGQGTRLTVV.

CDR3 coding DNA: TGCGCCAGCAGCTCCGGGACACGGAAGGGGGACACTGAAGCTTTCTTT. This translates into CASSSGTRKGDTEAFF. The rearrangement joins TRBV5-1 to TRBJ1-1; D perhaps matches TRBD1 (6 bases). The CDR3 has 16 residues. Trimming stripped 3 bases from V and 3 bases from J, with 18 bases between. Germline-derived CDR1 and CDR2 are SGHRS and YFSETQ.